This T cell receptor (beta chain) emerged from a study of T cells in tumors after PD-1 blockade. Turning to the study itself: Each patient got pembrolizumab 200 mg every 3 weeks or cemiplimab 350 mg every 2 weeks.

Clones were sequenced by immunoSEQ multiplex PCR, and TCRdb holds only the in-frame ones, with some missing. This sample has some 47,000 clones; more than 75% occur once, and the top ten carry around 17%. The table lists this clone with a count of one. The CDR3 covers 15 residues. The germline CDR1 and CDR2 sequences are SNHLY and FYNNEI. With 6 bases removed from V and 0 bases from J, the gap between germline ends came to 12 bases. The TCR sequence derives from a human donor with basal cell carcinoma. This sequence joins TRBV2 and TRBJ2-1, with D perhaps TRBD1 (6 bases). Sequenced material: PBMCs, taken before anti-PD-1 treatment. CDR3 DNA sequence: TGTGCCAGCAGCGCAGGGGTTAGCTCCTACAATGAGCAGTTCTTC. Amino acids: CASSAGVSSYNEQFF.